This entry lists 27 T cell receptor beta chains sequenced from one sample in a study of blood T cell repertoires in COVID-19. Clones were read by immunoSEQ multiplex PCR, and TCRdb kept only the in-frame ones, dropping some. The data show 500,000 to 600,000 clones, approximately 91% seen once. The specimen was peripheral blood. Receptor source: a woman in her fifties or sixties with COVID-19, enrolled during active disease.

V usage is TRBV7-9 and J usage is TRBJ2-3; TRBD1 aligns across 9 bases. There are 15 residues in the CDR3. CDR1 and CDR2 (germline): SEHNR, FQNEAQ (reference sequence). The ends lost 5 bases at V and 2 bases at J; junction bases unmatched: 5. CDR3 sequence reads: CASSPRTGDTDTQYF. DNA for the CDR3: TGTGCCAGCAGCCCCCGGACAGGGGACACAGATACGCAGTATTTT.

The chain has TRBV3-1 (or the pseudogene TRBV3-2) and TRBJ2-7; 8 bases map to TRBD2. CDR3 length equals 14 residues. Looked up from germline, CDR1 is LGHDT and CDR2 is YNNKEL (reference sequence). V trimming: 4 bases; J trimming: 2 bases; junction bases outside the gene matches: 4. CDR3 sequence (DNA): TGTGCCAGCAGCCGGCGGGGGGCAACCTACGAGCAGTACTTC. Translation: CASSRRGATYEQYF.

The chain's CDR3 is CASSMLAGSSSDTQYF. The DNA of the CDR3 is TGTGCCAGTAGTATGCTAGCGGGGAGTTCCTCCGATACGCAGTATTTT. The V and J genes are TRBV19 and TRBJ2-3; 9 bases map to TRBD2. This CDR3 is built from 16 residues. CDR1 is LNHDA, CDR2 SQIVND, per germline (reference sequence). The ends lost 3 bases at V and 6 bases at J; junction bases unmatched: 10. Supplemented by reference TRBV19 and TRBJ2-3, the full variable domain reads DGGITQSPKYLFRKEGQNVTLSCEQNLNHDAMYWYRQDPGQGLRLIYYSQIVNDFQKGDIAEGYSVSREKKESFPLTVTSAQKNPTAFYLCASSMLAGSSSDTQYFGPGTRLTVL.

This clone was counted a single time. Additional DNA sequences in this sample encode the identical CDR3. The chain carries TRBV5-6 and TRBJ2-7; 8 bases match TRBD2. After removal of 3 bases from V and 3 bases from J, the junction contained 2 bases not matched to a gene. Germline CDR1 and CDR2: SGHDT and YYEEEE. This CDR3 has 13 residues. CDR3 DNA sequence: TGTGCCAGCAGCTCGGGGACTAGCTACGAGCAGTACTTC. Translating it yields CASSSGTSYEQYF. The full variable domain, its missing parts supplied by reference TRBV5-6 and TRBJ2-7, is DAGVTQSPTHLIKTRGQQVTLRCSPKSGHDTVSWYQQALGQGPQFIFQYYEEEERQRGNFPDRFSGHQFPNYSSELNVNALLLGDSALYLCASSSGTSYEQYFGPGTRLTVT.

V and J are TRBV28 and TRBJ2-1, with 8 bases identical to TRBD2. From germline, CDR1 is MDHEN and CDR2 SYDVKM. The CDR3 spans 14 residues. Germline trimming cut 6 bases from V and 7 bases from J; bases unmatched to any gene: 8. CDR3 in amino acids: CASRTAGEGNEQFF. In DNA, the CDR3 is TGTGCCAGCAGAACAGCGGGAGAAGGTAATGAGCAGTTCTTC.

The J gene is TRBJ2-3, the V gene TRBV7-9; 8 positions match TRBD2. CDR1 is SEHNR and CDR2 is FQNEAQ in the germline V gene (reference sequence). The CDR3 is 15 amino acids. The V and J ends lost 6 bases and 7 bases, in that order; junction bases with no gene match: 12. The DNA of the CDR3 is TGTGCCAGCAGTCCGGGGGGGCCGTTTAGAAATACGCAGTATTTT. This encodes CASSPGGPFRNTQYF.

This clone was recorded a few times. The chain's CDR3 is CASKSGTGFSGANVLTF. CDR3 bases: TGTGCCAGCAAATCCGGGACAGGTTTCTCTGGGGCCAACGTCCTGACTTTC. V gene TRBV27 combines with J gene TRBJ2-6, with 8 bases aligning to TRBD1. V trimming: 7 bases; J trimming: 0 bases; junction bases outside the gene matches: 8. The germline gives CDR1 MNHEY, CDR2 SMNVEV (reference sequence). The length of the CDR3 is 17 residues.

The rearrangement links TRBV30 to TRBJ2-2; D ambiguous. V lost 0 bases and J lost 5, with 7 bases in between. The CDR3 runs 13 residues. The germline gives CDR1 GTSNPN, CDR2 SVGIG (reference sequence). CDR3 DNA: TGTGCCTGGAGTGTAATATCGACCGGGGAGCTGTTTTTT. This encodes CAWSVISTGELFF.

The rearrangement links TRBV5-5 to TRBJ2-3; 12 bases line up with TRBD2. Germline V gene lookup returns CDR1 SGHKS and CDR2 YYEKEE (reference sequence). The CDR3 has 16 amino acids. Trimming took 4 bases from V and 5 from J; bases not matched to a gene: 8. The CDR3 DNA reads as TGTGCCAGCAGCCGACGGACTAGCGGGGACCTAGATACGCAGTATTTT. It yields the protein CASSRRTSGDLDTQYF.

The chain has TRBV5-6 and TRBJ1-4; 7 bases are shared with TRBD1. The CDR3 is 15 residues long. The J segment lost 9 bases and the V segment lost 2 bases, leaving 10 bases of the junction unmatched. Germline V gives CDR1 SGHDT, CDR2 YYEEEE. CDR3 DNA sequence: TGTGCCAGCAGCTTCGGGACAGCTGTACTGAAAAAACTGTTTTTT. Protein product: CASSFGTAVLKKLFF.

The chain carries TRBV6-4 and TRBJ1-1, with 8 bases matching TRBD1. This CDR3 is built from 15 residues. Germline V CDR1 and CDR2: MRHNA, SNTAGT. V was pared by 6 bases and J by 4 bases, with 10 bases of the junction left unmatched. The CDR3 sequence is CASRADRASGTEAFF. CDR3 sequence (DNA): TGTGCCAGCAGGGCGGACAGGGCTTCGGGCACTGAAGCTTTCTTT.

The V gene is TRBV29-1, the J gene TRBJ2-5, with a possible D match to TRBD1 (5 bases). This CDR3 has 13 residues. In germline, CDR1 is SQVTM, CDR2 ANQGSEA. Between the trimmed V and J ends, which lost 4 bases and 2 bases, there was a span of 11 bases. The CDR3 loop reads CSVAITGQETQYF. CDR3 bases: TGCAGCGTTGCGATAACAGGACAAGAGACCCAGTACTTC.

DNA of the CDR3: TGTGCCAGCTCACCACCCCCTAGAGACAGTAAGGGCTACACCTTC. Its protein product is CASSPPPRDSKGYTF. The rearrangement links TRBV18 to TRBJ1-2; possible D gene TRBD1, 5 bases. This CDR3 contains 15 residues. V lost 0 bases and J lost 8, with 16 bases in between. CDR1 is KGHSH, CDR2 LQKENI, per germline.

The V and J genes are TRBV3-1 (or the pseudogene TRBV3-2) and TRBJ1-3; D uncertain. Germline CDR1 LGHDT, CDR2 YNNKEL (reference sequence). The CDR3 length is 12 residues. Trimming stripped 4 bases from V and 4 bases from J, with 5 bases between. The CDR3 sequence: CASSLRGNTIYF. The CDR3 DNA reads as TGTGCCAGCAGCCTCCGGGGAAACACCATATATTTT.

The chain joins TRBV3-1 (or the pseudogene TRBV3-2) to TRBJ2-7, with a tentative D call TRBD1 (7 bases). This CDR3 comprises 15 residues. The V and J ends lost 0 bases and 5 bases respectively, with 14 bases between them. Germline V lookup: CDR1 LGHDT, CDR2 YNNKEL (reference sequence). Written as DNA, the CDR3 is TGTGCCAGCAGCCAAGAGACAGGGAGGAGTGACGAGCAGTACTTC. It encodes CASSQETGRSDEQYF.

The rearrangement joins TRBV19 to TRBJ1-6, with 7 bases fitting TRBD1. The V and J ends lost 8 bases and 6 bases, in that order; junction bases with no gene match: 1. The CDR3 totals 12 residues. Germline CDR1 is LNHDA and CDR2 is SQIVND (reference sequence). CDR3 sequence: CASGDSNSPLHF. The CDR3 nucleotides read TGTGCCAGTGGGGACAGTAATTCACCCCTCCACTTT.

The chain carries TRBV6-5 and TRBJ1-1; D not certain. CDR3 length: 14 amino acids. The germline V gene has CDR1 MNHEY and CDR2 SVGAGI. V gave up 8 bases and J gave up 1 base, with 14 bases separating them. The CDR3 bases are TGTGCCAGCGGCCTGGGCAGGCCGAACACTGAAGCTTTCTTT. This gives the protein CASGLGRPNTEAFF.

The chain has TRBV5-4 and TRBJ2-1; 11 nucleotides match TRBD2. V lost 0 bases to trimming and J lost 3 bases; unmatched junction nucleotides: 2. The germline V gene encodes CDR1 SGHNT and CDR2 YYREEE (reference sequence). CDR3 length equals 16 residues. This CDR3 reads CASSLGGTSGYNEQFF. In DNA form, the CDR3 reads TGTGCCAGCAGCTTGGGGGGGACTAGCGGCTACAATGAGCAGTTCTTC.

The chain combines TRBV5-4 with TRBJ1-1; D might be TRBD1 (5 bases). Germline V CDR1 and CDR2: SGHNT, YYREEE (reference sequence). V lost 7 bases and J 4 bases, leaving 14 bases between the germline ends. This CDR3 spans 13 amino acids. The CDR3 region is CASAIGGSTEAFF. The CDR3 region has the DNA TGTGCCAGCGCCATCGGGGGGAGCACTGAAGCTTTCTTT. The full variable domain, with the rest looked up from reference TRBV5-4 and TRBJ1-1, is ETGVTQSPTHLIKTRGQQVTLRCSSQSGHNTVSWYQQALGQGPQFIFQYYREEENGRGNFPPRFSGLQFPNYSSELNVNALELDDSALYLCASAIGGSTEAFFGQGTRLTVV.

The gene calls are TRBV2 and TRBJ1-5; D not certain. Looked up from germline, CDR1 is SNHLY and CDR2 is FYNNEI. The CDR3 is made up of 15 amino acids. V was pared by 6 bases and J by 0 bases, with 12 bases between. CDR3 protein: CASSRGRSSNQPQHF. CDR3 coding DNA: TGTGCCAGCAGCCGAGGGCGGAGTAGCAATCAGCCCCAGCATTTT.

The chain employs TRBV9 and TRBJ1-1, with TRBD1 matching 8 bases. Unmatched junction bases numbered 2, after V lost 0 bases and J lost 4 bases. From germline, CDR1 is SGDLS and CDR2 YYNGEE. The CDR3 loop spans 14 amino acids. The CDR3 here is CASSVGTGFTEAFF. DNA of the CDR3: TGTGCCAGCAGCGTAGGGACAGGGTTCACTGAAGCTTTCTTT.

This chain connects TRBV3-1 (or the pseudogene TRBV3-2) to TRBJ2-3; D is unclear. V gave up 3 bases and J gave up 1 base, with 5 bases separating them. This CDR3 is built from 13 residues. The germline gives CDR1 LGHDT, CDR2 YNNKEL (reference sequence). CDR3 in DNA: TGTGCCAGCAGCCATTTAGGCACAGATACGCAGTATTTT. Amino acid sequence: CASSHLGTDTQYF.

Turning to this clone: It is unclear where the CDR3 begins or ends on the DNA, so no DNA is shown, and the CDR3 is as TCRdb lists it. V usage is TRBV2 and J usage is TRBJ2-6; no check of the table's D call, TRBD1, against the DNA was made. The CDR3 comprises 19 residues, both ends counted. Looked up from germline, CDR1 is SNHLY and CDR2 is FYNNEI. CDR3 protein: CASILDRDRGKTGANVLTF.

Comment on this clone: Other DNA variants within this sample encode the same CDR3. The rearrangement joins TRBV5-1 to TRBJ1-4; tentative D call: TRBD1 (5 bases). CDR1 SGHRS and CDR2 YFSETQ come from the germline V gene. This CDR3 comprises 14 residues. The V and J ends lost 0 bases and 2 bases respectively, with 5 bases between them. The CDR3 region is CASSLAGTNEKLFF. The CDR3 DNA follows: TGCGCCAGCAGCTTGGCAGGGACTAATGAAAAACTGTTTTTT.

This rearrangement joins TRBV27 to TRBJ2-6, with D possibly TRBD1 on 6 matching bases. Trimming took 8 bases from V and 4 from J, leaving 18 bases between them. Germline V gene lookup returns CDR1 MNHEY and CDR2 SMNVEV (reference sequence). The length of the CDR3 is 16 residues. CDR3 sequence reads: CASARSGAEGANVLTF. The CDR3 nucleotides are TGTGCCAGCGCTAGGTCAGGGGCTGAGGGGGCCAACGTCCTGACTTTC.

Here the CDR3 reads CASSPLQGFTEAFF. DNA for the CDR3: TGCGCCAGCAGCCCCCTCCAGGGGTTCACTGAAGCTTTCTTT. The chain recombines TRBV5-1 with TRBJ1-1; a possible D gene is TRBD1 (6 bases). The CDR3 has 14 amino acids. Germline-derived CDR1 and CDR2 are SGHRS and YFSETQ. Trimming shortened V by 4 bases and J by 4 bases, and 14 bases separated the two germline ends.

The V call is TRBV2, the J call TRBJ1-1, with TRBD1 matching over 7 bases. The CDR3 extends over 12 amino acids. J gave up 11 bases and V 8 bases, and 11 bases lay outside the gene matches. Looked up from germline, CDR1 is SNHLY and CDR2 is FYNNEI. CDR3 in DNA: TGTGCCAGCCGGGACTCTGACAGGGAGGCTTTCTTT. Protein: CASRDSDREAFF.